This T cell receptor beta chain was sequenced in a study of T cell changes during pregnancy in multiple sclerosis (dated by TCRdb to between 2018 and 2020). Regarding the study in general: In women with multiple sclerosis, the researchers looked at how the T cell repertoire shifted as pregnancy progressed.

About this clone itself: Which antigen it targets is not known. Per-base qualities were not stored, and no clone one base away is much larger.

CDR1 and CDR2 are drawn from the germline V gene (reference sequence): MNHNY, SVGAGI. V loses 7 bases of germline sequence and J loses 6 bases, and the interval between the two ends is 13 bases. The CDR3 spans 14 residues, from the cysteine through the phenylalanine. CDR3 DNA is the only sequence kept; it has 42 bases, read in frame from the first base. The library was made by the immunoSEQ multiplex PCR assay. The clones in this table, taken by TCRdb from immuneACCESS, are in-frame only. Not every clone is retained; where verified, under half of the shortfall comes from an unresolved V gene, and the cause of the rest is unknown. Here the sample has just over 90,000 clones; roughly 89% occur a single time. Jointly, the top ten make up roughly 1.7% of the sample.

The sequence is built from TRBV6-6 and TRBJ1-6, with TRBD1 tentatively as D gene (5 bases match). The TCR sequence derives from a female donor in good health, enrolled as a control in a pregnancy study. Source: peripheral blood, taken after pregnancy. The DNA is TGTGCCAGCAATCGCGACAGCATTAATTCACCCCTCCACTTT. It encodes CASNRDSINSPLHF.